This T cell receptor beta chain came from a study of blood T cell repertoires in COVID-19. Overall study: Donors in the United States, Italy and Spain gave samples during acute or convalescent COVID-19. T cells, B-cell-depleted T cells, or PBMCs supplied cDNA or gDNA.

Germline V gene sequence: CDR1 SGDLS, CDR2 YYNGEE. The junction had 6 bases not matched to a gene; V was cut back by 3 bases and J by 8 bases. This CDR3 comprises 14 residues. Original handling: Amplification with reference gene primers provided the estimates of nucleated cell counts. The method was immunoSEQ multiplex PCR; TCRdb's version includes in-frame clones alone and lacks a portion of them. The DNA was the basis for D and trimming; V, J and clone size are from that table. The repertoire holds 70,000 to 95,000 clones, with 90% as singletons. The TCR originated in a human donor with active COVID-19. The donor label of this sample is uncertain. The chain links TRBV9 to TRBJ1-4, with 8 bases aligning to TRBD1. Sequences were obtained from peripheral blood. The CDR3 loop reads CASSAKTGVEKLFF. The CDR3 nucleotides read TGTGCCAGCAGCGCGAAGACAGGGGTCGAAAAACTGTTTTTT.